This paragraph reports one TCR beta chain. The V gene's germline CDR1 is SQVTM and CDR2 ANQGSEA. The CDR3 contains 14 residues. The team made cDNA by running eight separate reactions for each sample. UMIs that included a 6-nucleotide sample barcode were added by template switching, which took place during cDNA synthesis. TCRdb reprocessed the 5' RACE reads, keeping one entry per CDR3 protein, no DNA. The sample is made up of around 220,000 distinct CDR3 sequences, and the top ten hold 7.7% of it. This specimen belongs to a study of monozygotic twins with inflammatory bowel disease. The chain has TRBV29-1 and TRBJ2-1; as DNA is missing, the TRBD1 call by TCRdb cannot be tested. This TCR derives from a human donor with ulcerative colitis or Crohn's disease, or a healthy co-twin of an affected twin (not recorded which). Specimen: blood. This chain's CDR3 is CSAPLGSAYNEQFF.